Shown below are 17 T cell receptor beta chains from a single sample sequenced in a study of vaccination and CD4 T cells after COVID-19. No antigen has been assigned to these receptors. The Oncomine TCR Beta short-read assay was what sequenced the DNA obtained from cultured CD4+ T cells. TCRdb called the PCR reads again in MiXCR, with one record for every CDR3 protein. The sample includes about 11,000 distinct CDR3 sequences, around 55% of them seen just once. The treatment: roughly 11-day PBMC culture with coronavirus spike peptide pools or control peptides (ViraFEST assay). The specimen was CD4+ T cells from blood, cultured in vitro. The source is a human donor who had recovered from COVID-19.

The sample holds a few counts of this clonotype. The chain links TRBV7-2 to TRBJ1-1; no clear D. V was clipped by 5 bases and J by 1 base, with 8 bases between them. CDR3 size: 13 residues. The germline V gene encodes CDR1 SGHTA and CDR2 FQGNSA. Here the CDR3 DNA reads TGTGCCAGCAGCCTGAGACAGAACACTGAAGCTTTCTTT. The encoded protein is CASSLRQNTEAFF.

This chain joins TRBV10-2 and TRBJ1-6; D remains ambiguous. V lost 2 bases to trimming and J lost 0 bases, with 5 bases between them. CDR1 and CDR2 (germline): WSHSY, SAAADI. This CDR3 region has 15 residues. The CDR3: CASSEHSSYNSPLHF. CDR3 nucleotide sequence: TGCGCCAGCAGTGAGCACAGCTCCTATAATTCACCCCTCCACTTT.

This clonotype came up a few times. V usage is TRBV6-4 and J usage is TRBJ2-2, with TRBD2 matching 11 bases. The CDR3 sequence is 16 residues long. The V and J ends lost 0 bases and 3 bases, in that order; junction bases with no gene match: 0. The germline V gene has CDR1 MRHNA and CDR2 SNTAGT. The CDR3 is CASSDSTSGDTGELFF. In DNA, the CDR3 is TGTGCCAGCAGTGACTCGACTAGCGGGGACACCGGGGAGCTGTTTTTT.

The genes are TRBV24-1 and TRBJ2-1, with 8 bases fitting TRBD2. V shed 3 bases and J 6 bases; nucleotides not matched to a gene: 9. Looked up from germline, CDR1 is KGHDR and CDR2 is SFDVKD. CDR3 length equals 16 residues. The CDR3 reads CATSDPLAGISNEQFF. The CDR3 coding sequence is TGTGCCACCAGTGATCCTCTAGCGGGTATAAGCAATGAGCAGTTCTTC.

The chain couples TRBV7-2 to TRBJ1-6; tentative D call: TRBD1 (6 bases). With 5 bases removed from V and 1 base from J, the gap between germline ends came to 9 bases. Per germline, CDR1 SGHTA and CDR2 FQGNSA. This CDR3 has 15 residues. The CDR3 DNA reads as TGTGCCAGCAGCCCACAGGGATCCTATAATTCACCCCTCCACTTT. This translates into CASSPQGSYNSPLHF.

On this clonotype: At one boundary the junction diverges from the germline segment, which might be a read error. CDR3 residues: CASSSTEGQRREAQYF. As DNA, the CDR3 is TGTGCCAGCAGTTCAACCGAGGGACAAAGAAGAGAGGCCCAGTACTTC. The chain links TRBV6-2 or TRBV6-3 to TRBJ2-5, with D maybe TRBD1 (6 bases). CDR1 is MNHEY and CDR2 is SVGEGT in the germline V gene. CDR3 length: 16 amino acids.

The gene calls are TRBV2 and TRBJ1-3, with D possibly matching TRBD1 (6 bases). V was trimmed by 10 bases and J by 4 bases, leaving 14 bases between them. CDR3 length: 13 amino acids. Germline loops: CDR1 SNHLY, CDR2 FYNNEI. The DNA for the CDR3 is TGTGCCACCCGGAGGGGGGGGGGAAACACCATATATTTT. Translating gives CATRRGGGNTIYF.

The rearrangement joins TRBV6-5 to TRBJ2-1; the D is unclear. V lost 0 bases and J lost 4, with 4 bases in between. The CDR3 extends over 13 amino acids. Germline V gene lookup returns CDR1 MNHEY and CDR2 SVGAGI. The CDR3 nucleotides are TGTGCCAGCAGTTACTCCAGGTACAATGAGCAGTTCTTC. Its protein product is CASSYSRYNEQFF.

J is TRBJ2-1 and V is TRBV27, with 9 bases aligning to TRBD2. This CDR3 has 15 amino acids. CDR1 and CDR2 from the germline V gene are MNHEY and SMNVEV (reference sequence). After removal of 5 bases from V and 6 bases from J, the junction contained 8 bases not matched to a gene. Here the CDR3 reads CASSKVLAGLNEQFF. The CDR3 DNA reads as TGTGCCAGCAGTAAGGTACTAGCGGGCCTCAATGAGCAGTTCTTC.

This clonotype was seen more than once but under ten times. J is TRBJ2-3 and V is TRBV19, with D perhaps matching TRBD1 (5 bases). V shed 5 bases and J shed 6 bases, with 18 bases lying between them. Germline V gene lookup returns CDR1 LNHDA and CDR2 SQIVND (reference sequence). The CDR3 has 15 residues. The CDR3 sequence: CASSVQGEGVDTQYF. The DNA of the CDR3 is TGTGCCAGTAGTGTTCAGGGTGAAGGTGTTGATACGCAGTATTTT.

The chain links TRBV5-8 to TRBJ2-2; 9 bases match TRBD1. CDR1 is SGHTS, CDR2 YDEGEE, per germline. The CDR3 extends over 15 amino acids. J lost 2 bases, V lost 3 bases, and 2 bases had no gene match. The CDR3 here is CASSSGQGNTGELFF. CDR3 nucleotides: TGTGCCAGCAGCTCGGGACAGGGTAACACCGGGGAGCTGTTTTTT.

The sample holds a few counts of this clonotype. The CDR3 here is CSAKSSFGTDTQYF. CDR3 DNA: TGCAGTGCCAAGAGCAGTTTTGGCACAGATACGCAGTATTTT. The chain employs TRBV20-1 and TRBJ2-3; D call uncertain. This CDR3 is built from 14 residues. Germline loops: CDR1 DFQATT, CDR2 SNEGSKA (reference sequence). Trimming took 6 bases from V and 1 from J, leaving 14 bases between them.

This clonotype was seen only a few times. The rearrangement joins TRBV4-1 to TRBJ1-5; 11 nucleotides match TRBD1. The V segment lost 6 bases and the J segment 2 bases; nucleotides outside the gene matches: 12. Germline assignment: CDR1 MGHRA and CDR2 YSYEKL. The CDR3 extends over 18 amino acids. CDR3 region: CASSLGQGAPLGNQPQHF. The CDR3 DNA sequence: TGCGCCAGCAGTCTCGGACAGGGGGCCCCCCTAGGCAATCAGCCCCAGCATTTT.

The chain is built from TRBV6-1 and TRBJ1-1; D gene ambiguous. The CDR3 runs 13 residues. V was trimmed by 6 bases and J by 2 bases, leaving 10 bases between them. Germline-derived CDR1 and CDR2 are MNHNS and SASEGT. CDR3 protein: CASRTPQNTEAFF. CDR3 nucleotide sequence: TGTGCCAGCAGAACCCCACAAAACACTGAAGCTTTCTTT.

This chain joins TRBV28 and TRBJ2-7; D remains unclear. The germline CDR1 and CDR2 sequences are MDHEN and SYDVKM. V was cut by 5 bases and J by 1 base, with 9 bases left in between. The CDR3 spans 13 residues. In DNA form, the CDR3 reads TGTGCCAGCAGTGAGGCCCTTTCCTACGAGCAGTACTTC. Protein: CASSEALSYEQYF.

V gene TRBV7-4 combines with J gene TRBJ1-5; D is undetermined. Trimming removed 5 bases at V and 2 bases at J, with 10 bases between. The length of the CDR3 is 14 residues. Germline V CDR1 and CDR2: SGHVT, SQSDAQ. The CDR3, as DNA: TGTGCCAGCAGCGTGATGGACGGCAATCAGCCCCAGCATTTT. Translating gives CASSVMDGNQPQHF.

The chain joins TRBV30 to TRBJ2-3; TRBD2 is a possible D gene (6 bases). Germline V gene lookup returns CDR1 GTSNPN and CDR2 SVGIG (reference sequence). Trimming took off 5 bases at V and 2 bases at J, with 14 bases between the two ends. The CDR3 spans 14 residues. CDR3 amino acids: CAWFGGITTDTQYF. The CDR3 DNA reads TGTGCCTGGTTCGGAGGGATCACCACAGATACGCAGTATTTT.